These T cell receptor beta chains were read from a single sample in a study of T cell responses to AZD1222 COVID-19 vaccine. TCRdb keeps only in-frame clones here, not all; method: immunoSEQ multiplex PCR. Of about 86,000 clones detected, roughly 89% appear once; the ten largest clones hold roughly 2.3%. Sequencing was performed on peripheral blood, taken on day 0 of AZD1222 vaccination. The source of these receptors is an adult in good health. CDR3s include the opening cysteine and the closing phenylalanine or tryptophan. The order of the fields is clone size, V gene, D gene, J gene, CDR3 protein, CDR3 DNA. A D gene is named only where the DNA matches it firmly. Not every row has a clone size; where given, it reads once, few, many or a size class.

abundance: NA; v_gene: TRBV6-1; d_gene: TRBD2; j_gene: TRBJ2-7; CDR3aa: CASSEWGGEQYF; CDR3nt: TGTGCCAGCAGTGAATGGGGGGGCGAGCAGTACTTC
abundance: NA; v_gene: TRBV10-2; d_gene: NA; j_gene: TRBJ2-5; CDR3aa: CASSGERTKQETQYF; CDR3nt: TGCGCCAGCAGTGGAGAACGGACAAAACAAGAGACCCAGTACTTC
abundance: NA; v_gene: TRBV7-8; d_gene: TRBD1; j_gene: TRBJ2-7; CDR3aa: CASSLAQGVGEQYF; CDR3nt: TGTGCCAGCAGCTTAGCTCAGGGGGTTGGCGAGCAGTACTTC
abundance: NA; v_gene: TRBV5-5; d_gene: NA; j_gene: TRBJ2-7; CDR3aa: CASSLLEGSYEQYF; CDR3nt: TGTGCCAGCAGCTTGTTAGAGGGCTCCTACGAGCAGTACTTC
abundance: NA; v_gene: TRBV7-2; d_gene: NA; j_gene: TRBJ1-5; CDR3aa: CASSLARYQPQHF; CDR3nt: TGTGCCAGCAGCTTAGCCCGGTATCAGCCCCAGCATTTT
abundance: NA; v_gene: TRBV7-9; d_gene: TRBD1; j_gene: TRBJ2-7; CDR3aa: CASSFQGALDGQYF; CDR3nt: TGTGCCAGCAGCTTTCAGGGGGCTTTAGATGGGCAGTACTTC
abundance: NA; v_gene: TRBV27; d_gene: TRBD1; j_gene: TRBJ2-3; CDR3aa: CASSPRGPSTDTQYF; CDR3nt: TGTGCCAGCAGTCCCAGGGGGCCCAGCACAGATACGCAGTATTTT
abundance: once; v_gene: TRBV19; d_gene: NA; j_gene: TRBJ1-5; CDR3aa: CASGSWAHNNQPQHF; CDR3nt: TGTGCCAGTGGCAGCTGGGCGCACAACAATCAGCCCCAGCATTTT
abundance: NA; v_gene: TRBV7-9; d_gene: NA; j_gene: TRBJ2-1; CDR3aa: CASSLSLGYNEQFF; CDR3nt: TGTGCCAGCAGCTTAAGTCTTGGCTACAATGAGCAGTTCTTC
abundance: NA; v_gene: TRBV11-3; d_gene: NA; j_gene: TRBJ2-1; CDR3aa: CASSLEIGRGEQFF; CDR3nt: TGTGCCAGCAGCTTAGAAATCGGGCGCGGTGAGCAGTTCTTC
abundance: NA; v_gene: TRBV30; d_gene: NA; j_gene: TRBJ1-1; CDR3aa: CAWRPNPRGAEAFF; CDR3nt: TGTGCCTGGAGGCCTAATCCCAGGGGAGCTGAAGCTTTCTTT
abundance: NA; v_gene: TRBV18; d_gene: NA; j_gene: TRBJ1-1; CDR3aa: CASSLLNTEAFF; CDR3nt: TGTGCCAGCTCACTCCTGAACACTGAAGCTTTCTTT
abundance: NA; v_gene: TRBV23-1; d_gene: TRBD1; j_gene: TRBJ1-5; CDR3aa: CASSHPGTDPRISNQPQHF; CDR3nt: TGCGCCAGCAGTCACCCCGGGACAGATCCGCGCATTAGCAATCAGCCCCAGCATTTT
abundance: once; v_gene: TRBV5-4; d_gene: NA; j_gene: TRBJ2-3; CDR3aa: CASSSAGERVAGDTQYF; CDR3nt: TGTGCCAGCAGCTCCGCCGGAGAGAGGGTGGCGGGGGATACGCAGTATTTT
abundance: NA; v_gene: TRBV11-2; d_gene: NA; j_gene: TRBJ1-5; CDR3aa: CASSSQGQPQHF; CDR3nt: TGTGCCAGCAGCTCTCAGGGTCAGCCCCAGCATTTT
abundance: NA; v_gene: TRBV10-1; d_gene: NA; j_gene: TRBJ1-1; CDR3aa: CASSGGSANTEAFF; CDR3nt: TGCGCCAGCAGTGGGGGTAGTGCGAATACTGAAGCTTTCTTT
abundance: NA; v_gene: TRBV9; d_gene: NA; j_gene: TRBJ2-6; CDR3aa: CASKGGSGANVLTF; CDR3nt: TGTGCCAGCAAGGGGGGCTCTGGGGCCAACGTCCTGACTTTC
abundance: NA; v_gene: TRBV7-7; d_gene: NA; j_gene: TRBJ2-1; CDR3aa: CASSLVPGNNEQFF; CDR3nt: TGTGCCAGCAGCTTAGTCCCGGGAAACAATGAGCAGTTCTTC
abundance: NA; v_gene: TRBV19; d_gene: NA; j_gene: TRBJ1-4; CDR3aa: CASSMGSGGTNEKLFF; CDR3nt: TGTGCCAGTAGTATGGGCTCGGGGGGAACTAATGAAAAACTGTTTTTT
abundance: NA; v_gene: TRBV13; d_gene: TRBD1; j_gene: TRBJ2-1; CDR3aa: CASSPSGTASYNEQFF; CDR3nt: TGTGCCAGCAGCCCCTCCGGGACAGCCTCCTACAATGAGCAGTTCTTC